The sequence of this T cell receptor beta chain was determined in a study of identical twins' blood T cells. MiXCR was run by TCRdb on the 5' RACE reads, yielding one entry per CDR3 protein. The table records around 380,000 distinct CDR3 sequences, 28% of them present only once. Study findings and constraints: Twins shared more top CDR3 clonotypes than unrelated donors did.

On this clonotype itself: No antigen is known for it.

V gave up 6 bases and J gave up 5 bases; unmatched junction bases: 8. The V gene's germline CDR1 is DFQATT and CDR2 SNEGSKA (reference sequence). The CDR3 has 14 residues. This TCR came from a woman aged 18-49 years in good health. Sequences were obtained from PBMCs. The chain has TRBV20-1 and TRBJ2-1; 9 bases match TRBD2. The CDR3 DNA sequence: TGCAGTGCCATAGGAATAGCGGGAGACAATGAGCAGTTCTTC. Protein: CSAIGIAGDNEQFF.